This T cell receptor (beta chain) came from a study of OX40 agonist ivuxolimab in advanced cancers. Study-level background: Across the patients, intravenous ivuxolimab was delivered every 2 weeks at 0.01 to 10 mg/kg. In three patients, partial responses were observed, one with hepatocellular carcinoma and two with cutaneous melanoma.

Study results and limitations: On average, a greater number of expanded clones characterised CD8+ T cells relative to CD4+.

V was clipped by 4 bases and J by 5 bases, with 12 bases between them. Germline assignment: CDR1 LGHNA and CDR2 YNFKEQ. The CDR3 runs to 13 residues. Worth noting for this clone: The antigen is undetermined.

Profiled with immunoSEQ multiplex PCR; TCRdb holds only in-frame clones, not every one. The data hold about 18,000 clones, with 75% to 80% observed a single time. This sequence was found in an adult with an advanced solid tumor such as melanoma, head and neck, liver or kidney cancer. This sample comprised CD4+ or CD8+ T cells sorted from blood, obtained in a trial of the OX40 agonist ivuxolimab. This sequence joins TRBV4-2 and TRBJ2-7, with a tentative D call TRBD2 (6 bases). This CDR3 reads CASSLGRLNEQYF. CDR3 coding DNA: TGTGCCAGCAGCCTCGGGAGACTCAACGAGCAGTACTTC.